Listed here are 17 T cell receptor beta chains from one sample, sequenced in a study of Ad26.COV2.S vaccination and SARS-CoV-2 variants. Sequencing was performed with immunoSEQ multiplex PCR; in TCRdb, only in-frame clones are kept and a portion is missing. The sample has about 480,000 clones; approximately 88% are singletons. Sample treatment: 15 to 20 received Ad26.COV2.S at low or high dose, single or two shots; roughly 5 received placebo; per-sample allocation not given. All samples were drawn on day 63, counting from the first vaccine or placebo injection. Sequences were derived from peripheral blood, sampled in a trial of Ad26.COV2.S vaccine versus placebo. These receptors all stem from a person aged 18-60 years who received the Ad26.COV2.S COVID-19 vaccine or a placebo.

The V and J genes are TRBV7-2 and TRBJ1-1, with a possible D match to TRBD1 (6 bases). Per germline, CDR1 SGHTA and CDR2 FQGNSA. V was clipped by 2 bases and J by 4 bases, with 17 bases between them. CDR3 size: 16 residues. The CDR3 bases are TGTGCCAGCAGCTTAAGGCGAAACAGGGCGCTCACTGAAGCTTTCTTT. Translating gives CASSLRRNRALTEAFF.

CDR3 in DNA: TGTGCCAGTAGTATCGGGGGAGCTGGGGCCAACGTCCTGACTTTC. Its protein is CASSIGGAGANVLTF. This chain joins TRBV19 and TRBJ2-6; D perhaps matches TRBD2 (6 bases). Trimming removed 3 bases from V and 2 bases from J, with 8 bases in between. From germline, CDR1 is LNHDA and CDR2 SQIVND (reference sequence). This CDR3 has 15 amino acids.

The chain joins TRBV7-6 to TRBJ2-6, with D perhaps matching TRBD1 (5 bases). Trimming removed 3 bases at V and 0 bases at J, with 9 bases between. The CDR3 contains 16 residues. Germline CDR1 is SGHVS and CDR2 is FNYEAQ. The CDR3 region is CASSLNRFSGANVLTF. The CDR3 DNA sequence: TGTGCCAGCAGCTTGAACAGGTTCTCTGGGGCCAACGTCCTGACTTTC.

This sequence joins TRBV19 and TRBJ2-5; a possible D gene is TRBD1 (5 bases). The V gene's germline CDR1 is LNHDA and CDR2 SQIVND (reference sequence). CDR3 length equals 14 residues. Deletions cut 6 bases from V and 2 bases from J, with 13 bases between. The CDR3 coding sequence is TGTGCCAGTAGCTCCGCAGGGCAGCAAGAGACCCAGTACTTC. It yields the protein CASSSAGQQETQYF.

About this clone itself: At one boundary the junction diverges from the germline segment, which might be a read error. This rearrangement joins TRBV7-7 to TRBJ2-1; 10 bases are a match to TRBD2. This CDR3 comprises 16 residues. The germline V gene has CDR1 SSHAT and CDR2 FNYEAQ (reference sequence). The CDR3 DNA follows: TGTGCTAGCAGTCCCGGGGCTAGCGGGAGTTTAGGTGAGCAGTTCTTC. Translating it yields CASSPGASGSLGEQFF.

The genes are TRBV6-2 or TRBV6-3 and TRBJ2-1; D remains ambiguous. V was pared by 2 bases and J by 2 bases, with 10 bases between. The CDR3 loop spans 15 amino acids. Germline lookup yields CDR1 MNHEY and CDR2 SVGEGT. In DNA, the CDR3 is TGTGCCAGCAGTTACAGTTTTGCGCCCTACAATGAGCAGTTCTTC. This codes for CASSYSFAPYNEQFF.

This clone was observed once. CDR3 protein: CASSQDWTTDTQYF. CDR3 coding DNA: TGCGCCAGCAGCCAAGATTGGACCACAGATACGCAGTATTTT. The genes are TRBV4-3 and TRBJ2-3, with D unresolved. CDR3 length equals 14 residues. The germline V and J ends were trimmed by 0 bases and 2 bases, with 6 bases remaining between them. Germline-derived CDR1 and CDR2 are LGHNA and YSLEER.

The rearrangement joins TRBV28 to TRBJ2-5; D is possibly TRBD1 or TRBD2 (5 bases each). Germline loops: CDR1 MDHEN, CDR2 SYDVKM. This CDR3 spans 11 amino acids. V lost 11 bases and J 5 bases, leaving 12 bases between the germline ends. The CDR3 sequence: CAGGGLETQYF. The CDR3 coding sequence is TGTGCCGGTGGGGGTTTGGAGACCCAGTACTTC.

V and J are TRBV7-9 and TRBJ1-5, with unresolved D. The ends were cut back, 5 bases at V and 5 bases at J, with 13 bases in the middle. Germline V lookup: CDR1 SEHNR, CDR2 FQNEAQ (reference sequence). The CDR3 totals 14 residues. CDR3 sequence reads: CASSPESPHQPQHF. The CDR3 coding sequence is TGTGCCAGCAGCCCCGAGTCTCCGCATCAGCCCCAGCATTTT.

This clone was detected once. The chain recombines TRBV15 with TRBJ2-1; TRBD2 might be the D (6 bases). Trimming shortened V by 4 bases and J by 9 bases, and 13 bases separated the two germline ends. Germline V lookup: CDR1 LNHNV, CDR2 YYDKDF (reference sequence). This CDR3 contains 13 residues. This chain's CDR3 is CATSTGVPIEQFF. CDR3 nucleotides: TGTGCCACCAGCACGGGGGTTCCAATTGAGCAGTTCTTC.

The chain has TRBV5-1 and TRBJ2-4; the D is unclear. Germline CDR1 SGHRS, CDR2 YFSETQ. Between the trimmed V and J ends, which lost 1 base and 5 bases, there was a span of 7 bases. The length of the CDR3 is 13 residues. The CDR3 spells CASSLSGENIQYF. The CDR3 DNA follows: TGCGCCAGCAGCTTGTCTGGGGAAAACATTCAGTACTTC.

This rearrangement joins TRBV11-3 to TRBJ2-3; tentative D call: TRBD2 (5 bases). V gave up 1 base and J gave up 3 bases, with 11 bases separating them. The CDR3 loop spans 15 amino acids. Germline V lookup: CDR1 SGHNT, CDR2 YENEEA. The CDR3 DNA sequence: TGTGCCAGCAGCTTAGCGGGGTGGGGTACAGATACGCAGTATTTT. This codes for CASSLAGWGTDTQYF.

Details on this clone: At the DNA level, this CDR3 is encoded by other sequences in the same sample as well. The V call is TRBV28, the J call TRBJ1-5; D ambiguous. The germline V and J ends were trimmed by 3 bases and 7 bases, with 7 bases remaining between them. The germline V gene has CDR1 MDHEN and CDR2 SYDVKM. The CDR3 spans 12 residues. The CDR3 DNA sequence: TGTGCCAGCAGTTTGTTGGCGCAGCCCCAGCATTTT. It specifies CASSLLAQPQHF.

The chain carries TRBV28 and TRBJ2-7; D is unclear. Looked up from germline, CDR1 is MDHEN and CDR2 is SYDVKM. V was clipped by 0 bases and J by 0 bases, with 3 bases between them. This CDR3 comprises 13 residues. Here the CDR3 DNA reads TGTGCCAGCAGTTTATGGAGCTCCTACGAGCAGTACTTC. It specifies CASSLWSSYEQYF.

The chain recombines TRBV19 with TRBJ2-5; the D is unclear. V lost 6 bases and J 3 bases, leaving 8 bases between the germline ends. CDR3 length: 12 amino acids. CDR1 and CDR2 from the germline V gene are LNHDA and SQIVND (reference sequence). CDR3 nucleotide sequence: TGTGCCAGTAGGAAGGGAAAAGAGACCCAGTACTTC. Translating gives CASRKGKETQYF. The entire variable domain, with the rest obtained from reference TRBV19 and TRBJ2-5, is as follows: DGGITQSPKYLFRKEGQNVTLSCEQNLNHDAMYWYRQDPGQGLRLIYYSQIVNDFQKGDIAEGYSVSREKKESFPLTVTSAQKNPTAFYLCASRKGKETQYFGPGTRLLVL.

The chain uses TRBV4-3 and TRBJ2-1, with D tentatively TRBD2 (5 bases). This CDR3 contains 16 residues. Trimming cost V 2 bases and J 4 bases, with 15 bases left between them. CDR1 and CDR2 from the germline V gene are LGHNA and YSLEER. The CDR3 DNA follows: TGCGCCAGCAGCCAATATATTGTGTCGGGGTACAATGAGCAGTTCTTC. Translation: CASSQYIVSGYNEQFF.

Regarding this clone: Other DNA sequences in the sample encode the same CDR3. The chain has TRBV4-3 and TRBJ1-1; D not resolved. This CDR3 spans 13 amino acids. Trimming took off 4 bases at V and 0 bases at J, with 6 bases between the two ends. Germline V lookup: CDR1 LGHNA, CDR2 YSLEER. As DNA, the CDR3 is TGCGCCAGCAGCCGGGCCATGAACACTGAAGCTTTCTTT. Its protein is CASSRAMNTEAFF.